This is a list of T cell receptor beta chains from one sample in a study of OX40 agonist ivuxolimab in advanced cancers. The method was immunoSEQ multiplex PCR; TCRdb's version includes in-frame clones alone and lacks a portion of them. The repertoire holds about 16,000 clones, with about 86% as singletons. Sequenced material: CD4+ or CD8+ T cells sorted from blood, taken in a trial of the OX40 agonist ivuxolimab. The receptors here all came from an adult with an advanced solid tumor such as melanoma, head and neck, liver or kidney cancer. The CDR3 runs from the conserved cysteine through the conserved F or W. A D gene is named only where the DNA matches it firmly. Not all rows give a size; the values are once, few, many and, for expanded clones, a class.

TRBJ1-2 NA NA TRBV4-1 CASSQVIGGIYGYTF TGCGCCAGCAGCCAAGTTATAGGAGGGATCTATGGCTACACCTTC
TRBJ1-1 NA NA TRBV4-1 CASSQVTENTEAFF TGCGCCAGCAGCCAAGTAACAGAGAACACTGAAGCTTTCTTT
TRBJ2-2 NA NA TRBV28 CASSFHSLTDINTGELFF TGTGCCAGCAGTTTCCATTCCCTGACAGATATTAACACCGGGGAGCTGTTTTTT
TRBJ2-1 NA NA TRBV29-1 CSVDLEAQRRRTNINEQFF TGCAGCGTTGACCTGGAGGCTCAGAGACGGCGGACTAACATAAATGAGCAGTTCTTC
TRBJ2-5 NA NA TRBV10-3 CAISSRGTEETQYF TGTGCCATCAGTAGCCGTGGGACGGAGGAGACCCAGTACTTC
TRBJ2-1 TRBD2 NA TRBV27 CASAREAGPIPNEQFF TGTGCCAGCGCGCGGGAGGCGGGCCCTATTCCCAATGAGCAGTTCTTC
TRBJ2-5 NA NA TRBV7-9 CASSLGQGPTQETQYF TGTGCCAGCAGCTTAGGGCAGGGGCCTACACAAGAGACCCAGTACTTC
TRBJ1-2 TRBD1 NA TRBV4-1 CASSHEGDRGPYGYTF TGCGCCAGCAGCCACGAAGGGGACAGGGGGCCCTATGGCTACACCTTC
TRBJ1-4 NA NA TRBV30 CAFGHSTNDEKLFF TGTGCCTTCGGGCACTCAACTAATGATGAAAAACTGTTTTTT
TRBJ2-1 NA NA TRBV7-9 CASSLGSSYNEQFF TGTGCCAGCAGCTTGGGCAGCTCCTACAATGAGCAGTTCTTC
TRBJ2-1 NA NA TRBV28 CASSLWTTPDPMRAYNEQFF TGTGCCAGCAGTTTATGGACCACTCCAGACCCAATGAGGGCCTACAATGAGCAGTTCTTC
TRBJ2-2 NA NA TRBV11-2 CASRDDSSANTGELFF TGTGCCAGCAGAGACGACAGCTCCGCGAACACCGGGGAGCTGTTTTTT
TRBJ1-5 TRBD1 few TRBV6-1 CASRDGQGSQPQHF TGTGCCAGCAGGGATGGACAGGGCTCTCAGCCCCAGCATTTT
TRBJ2-7 TRBD1 NA TRBV27 CASSWGQGSYEQYF TGTGCCAGCAGTTGGGGACAGGGATCCTACGAGCAGTACTTC
TRBJ2-1 NA NA TRBV7-2 CASSLDPPALFF TGTGCCAGCAGCTTAGACCCCCCGGCACTGTTCTTC
TRBJ2-5 NA NA TRBV5-1 CASSLTGGRETQYF TGCGCCAGCAGCCTTACAGGAGGCCGGGAGACCCAGTACTTC
TRBJ2-1 TRBD1 NA TRBV25-1 CASSKPGQSYNEQFF TGTGCCAGCAGTAAACCGGGACAGAGTTACAATGAGCAGTTCTTC
TRBJ1-1 NA NA TRBV18 CASSDTVNTEAFF TGTGCCAGCTCAGACACAGTGAACACTGAAGCTTTCTTT
TRBJ2-2 NA NA TRBV18 CASSPTSEHTGELFF TGTGCCAGCTCACCAACAAGCGAACACACCGGGGAGCTGTTTTTT
TRBJ2-7 TRBD1 NA TRBV6-5 CATTPTGSYEQYF TGTGCCACCACTCCGACAGGGAGCTACGAGCAGTACTTC
TRBJ1-6 NA NA TRBV6-5 CASSWGTGTGSPLHF TGTGCCAGCAGTTGGGGTACTGGAACGGGCTCACCCCTCCACTTT
TRBJ2-7 NA NA TRBV18 CASSPPGTSYEQYF TGTGCCAGCTCACCACCGGGGACTTCCTACGAGCAGTACTTC
TRBJ2-3 NA NA TRBV6-5 CASSPGHF TGTGCCAGCAGTCCAGGGCATTTT
TRBJ2-3 TRBD1 NA TRBV28 CASSRGTGKFIDTQYF TGTGCCAGCAGTCGAGGGACAGGGAAGTTTATAGATACGCAGTATTTT
TRBJ2-1 NA NA TRBV29-1 CSLFVGGMPTSEQFF TGCAGCCTCTTTGTAGGGGGGATGCCTACAAGTGAGCAGTTCTTC
TRBJ1-6 NA NA TRBV4-1 CASSQEGSNSPLHF TGCGCCAGCAGCCAAGAAGGGAGTAATTCACCCCTCCACTTT
TRBJ2-3 NA NA TRBV30 CAWSRGVDTQYF TGTGCCTGGTCGAGGGGGGTAGATACGCAGTATTTT
TRBJ2-2 NA few TRBV6-1 CASSEGGGNTGELFF TGTGCCAGCAGTGAGGGCGGGGGCAACACCGGGGAGCTGTTTTTT
TRBJ1-1 TRBD1 NA TRBV27 CASRQLSGTENTEAFF TGTGCCAGCAGACAATTATCCGGGACAGAGAACACTGAAGCTTTCTTT
TRBJ2-1 TRBD2 NA TRBV10-3 CAISGLAGAGNEQFF TGTGCCATCAGCGGACTAGCGGGAGCTGGGAATGAGCAGTTCTTC
TRBJ1-1 NA NA TRBV30 CAWSVRARDRLNTEAFF TGTGCCTGGAGTGTTCGCGCCAGGGATAGGTTGAACACTGAAGCTTTCTTT
TRBJ2-7 TRBD2 NA TRBV7-4 CASSPRTSDSYEQYF TGTGCCAGCAGCCCCCGGACTAGCGACTCCTACGAGCAGTACTTC
TRBJ2-5 NA few TRBV7-9 CASSSGTVSLETQYF TGTGCCAGCAGCTCCGGGACGGTATCGTTAGAGACCCAGTACTTC
TRBJ2-2 NA NA TRBV7-9 CASSPGGAGELFF TGTGCCAGCAGCCCAGGTGGGGCCGGGGAGCTGTTTTTT
TRBJ2-1 NA NA TRBV27 CASSFGLVYEQFF TGTGCCAGCAGTTTTGGGCTAGTCTATGAGCAGTTCTTC
TRBJ2-7 TRBD2 NA TRBV28 CASTLEGSGSYEQYF TGTGCCAGCACCTTGGAGGGTAGCGGGAGCTACGAGCAGTACTTC
TRBJ2-5 NA NA TRBV19 CASSSEGWQETQYF TGTGCCAGTAGCTCGGAGGGGTGGCAAGAGACCCAGTACTTC
TRBJ1-1 NA NA TRBV5-1 CASSLWSTRETEAFF TGCGCCAGCAGCTTGTGGAGTACTAGGGAGACTGAAGCTTTCTTT
TRBJ2-1 TRBD2 NA TRBV6-4 CASRESSGSYEQFF TGTGCCAGCAGAGAATCTAGCGGGAGCTATGAGCAGTTCTTC
TRBJ1-4 NA NA TRBV10-1 CASSDSGGTNEKLFF TGCGCCAGCAGTGATAGTGGAGGAACTAATGAAAAACTGTTTTTT
TRBJ1-1 NA few TRBV18 CASSPKVGAFF TGTGCCAGCTCACCCAAAGTCGGGGCTTTCTTT
TRBJ1-5 NA NA TRBV19 CASSRSDGGSNQPQHF TGTGCCAGTAGTAGGTCAGATGGGGGTAGCAATCAGCCCCAGCATTTT
TRBJ2-7 TRBD1 NA TRBV5-5 CASSLAGQGTYEQYF TGTGCCAGCAGCTTGGCAGGACAGGGAACCTACGAGCAGTACTTC
TRBJ2-7 NA NA TRBV18 CASSPGAGWTYEQYF TGTGCCAGCTCACCTGGAGCAGGGTGGACCTACGAGCAGTACTTC
TRBJ2-6 NA NA TRBV2 CASSEALTGALSSGANVLTF TGTGCCAGCAGTGAAGCCCTAACCGGGGCATTGAGCTCTGGGGCCAACGTCCTGACTTTC
TRBJ1-2 NA NA TRBV28 CASSLGIRFGYTF TGTGCCAGCAGTTTAGGCATAAGATTTGGCTACACCTTC
TRBJ2-1 TRBD1 NA TRBV15 CATTPQGVPHNEQFF TGTGCCACCACCCCACAGGGGGTCCCACACAATGAGCAGTTCTTC
TRBJ2-1 TRBD2 NA TRBV10-3 CASGVAGGAEQFF TGTGCCTCGGGGGTAGCGGGAGGGGCTGAGCAGTTCTTC
TRBJ2-7 NA NA TRBV28 CASSLTYEQYF TGTGCCAGCAGTTTAACCTACGAGCAGTACTTC
TRBJ2-2 TRBD1 few TRBV5-6 CASSLSGGSGELFF TGTGCCAGCAGCCTTTCAGGGGGCTCCGGGGAGCTGTTTTTT
TRBJ1-1 NA NA TRBV19 CASSIWGQAEAFF TGTGCCAGTAGTATCTGGGGGCAGGCTGAAGCTTTCTTT
TRBJ2-5 NA NA TRBV7-3 CASSRTQQETQYF TGTGCCAGCAGCCGGACCCAACAAGAGACCCAGTACTTC
TRBJ2-1 NA NA TRBV2 CASRREDNEQFF TGTGCCAGCAGAAGGGAAGACAATGAGCAGTTCTTC
TRBJ2-1 NA NA TRBV7-2 CASSPSGAEEQFF TGTGCCAGCAGCCCCAGCGGAGCGGAAGAGCAGTTCTTC